The 3 T cell receptor beta chains presented below share a single source sample, sequenced in a study of shared clonotypes between healthy human individuals. CD45RO-negative cells were positively selected for CCR7, leaving out terminally differentiated effector memory CD45RA+ cells. Here immunoSEQ multiplex PCR was the method, and the copy in TCRdb shows in-frame clones only, minus some. Of 2 million to 2.5 million clones listed, approximately 95% are singletons. Sequenced sample: naive CD8+ T cells sorted from blood. These receptors were obtained from a man aged 18 to 29 in good health.

J is TRBJ1-2 and V is TRBV29-1, with TRBD1 as a possible D gene (5 bases). The CDR3 totals 13 residues. From germline, CDR1 is SQVTM and CDR2 ANQGSEA. The V end lost 5 bases, the J end lost 4 bases, and 14 bases lay between the germline ends. In DNA form, the CDR3 reads TGCAGCGTTACCCTTGGGGGTAGCTATGGCTACACCTTC. This gives the protein CSVTLGGSYGYTF.

This clone showed up just once. V gene TRBV28 combines with J gene TRBJ2-7; TRBD1 or TRBD2 may be the D gene (6 bases each). This CDR3 comprises 15 residues. CDR1 and CDR2 from the germline V gene are MDHEN and SYDVKM. The ends were cut back, 5 bases at V and 3 bases at J, with 17 bases in the middle. The chain's CDR3 is CASSPPRGGGYEQYF. The CDR3 coding sequence is TGTGCCAGCAGTCCCCCCAGAGGGGGAGGCTACGAGCAGTACTTC.

The chain links TRBV6-5 to TRBJ1-2, with D possibly being TRBD1 (6 bases). Germline CDR1 is MNHEY and CDR2 is SVGAGI. CDR3 length: 13 amino acids. Trimming took 6 bases from V and 8 from J, leaving 16 bases between them. The CDR3 sequence: CASSPGGLWGYTF. DNA of the CDR3: TGTGCCAGCAGCCCCGGGGGGCTTTGGGGCTACACCTTC.